Listed below are T cell receptor beta chains from one sample, sequenced in a study of T cell responses to AZD1222 COVID-19 vaccine. TCRdb keeps only in-frame clones here, not all; method: immunoSEQ multiplex PCR. The repertoire holds 100,000 or so clones, 90% to 95% seen once, with 2.2% in the top ten. Sequenced here: peripheral blood, sampled on day 0 of AZD1222 vaccination. These receptors all stem from an adult in good health. The CDR3 runs from the conserved cysteine through the conserved F or W. The order of the fields is CDR3 DNA, CDR3 protein, V gene, J gene, D gene, clone size. The D gene is left open where the match is weak. Part of the rows lack a size; the others show once, few, many or a class for expanded clones.

DNA: TGTGCCAGTAGTATCGGGGAGTCCTACGAGCAGTACTTC
CDR3: CASSIGESYEQYF
V: TRBV19
J: TRBJ2-7
D: .
size: .

DNA: TGTGCCAGCAGTTACAGGGGTCCCTATGGCTACACCTTC
CDR3: CASSYRGPYGYTF
V: TRBV6-5
J: TRBJ1-2
D: .
size: .

DNA: TGTGCCAGCTCACCGGGGGGGCTACCGGAGCCCCAGCATTTT
CDR3: CASSPGGLPEPQHF
V: TRBV18
J: TRBJ1-5
D: .
size: .

DNA: TGTGCCAGCAGTGAATTGGTGTCCTATAATTCACCCCTCCACTTT
CDR3: CASSELVSYNSPLHF
V: TRBV6-1
J: TRBJ1-6
D: .
size: .

DNA: TGTGCCAGCGGCCGGTTCGACGAGCAGTACTTC
CDR3: CASGRFDEQYF
V: TRBV27
J: TRBJ2-7
D: .
size: .

DNA: TGCGCCAGCAGCCGGGACAGGGGCTCCCGCTACACCTTC
CDR3: CASSRDRGSRYTF
V: TRBV5-1
J: TRBJ1-2
D: TRBD1
size: .

DNA: TGTGCCAGTAGTCCCCGGACAGGCTATAATTCACCCCTCCACTTT
CDR3: CASSPRTGYNSPLHF
V: TRBV19
J: TRBJ1-6
D: TRBD1
size: once

DNA: TGTGCCAGCAGTTCGGACAGTTCGCCTCACGAGCAGTACTTC
CDR3: CASSSDSSPHEQYF
V: TRBV28
J: TRBJ2-7
D: .
size: .

DNA: TGTGCCAGCAGTTTGTCGGGGCATCAGCCCCAGCATTTT
CDR3: CASSLSGHQPQHF
V: TRBV27
J: TRBJ1-5
D: .
size: .

DNA: TGTGCCAGCAGCCCCCGTGAGGAGGGCAATGAGCAGTTCTTC
CDR3: CASSPREEGNEQFF
V: TRBV5-5
J: TRBJ2-1
D: .
size: .